These T cell receptor beta chains were read from a single sample in a study of blood T cells in healthy people across ages. TCRdb fed the 5' RACE reads into MiXCR, producing one record per CDR3 protein. This sample yields over a million distinct CDR3 sequences, of which almost 25% are seen a single time; around 0.75% belongs to the top ten. This sample also appeared in a second study, on T cells of mothers and their children.

The sequencing sample was made of blood. The origin of the receptors is a girl aged 2-10 years in good health. Both conserved end residues are part of each CDR3. Each record gives: V gene, J gene, CDR3 protein.

>TRBV28|TRBJ1-2
CASSRVTYGYTF
>TRBV6-5|TRBJ2-2
CASSYSRQATGELFF
>TRBV20-1|TRBJ1-4
CSARQGPLEKLFF
>TRBV29-1|TRBJ1-2
CSVGQILANYGYTF
>TRBV3-1|TRBJ2-1
CASSQVTGVSYNEQFF
>TRBV10-3|-
CATTREFIYYEQYF
>TRBV28|-
CASSPIYGQFYEQYF
>TRBV29-1|TRBJ2-1
CSVPSQGNNEQFF
>TRBV25-1|TRBJ2-1
CASSSGLEGLDEQFF
>TRBV11-2|TRBJ1-2
CASSLVTGRPANYGYTF
>TRBV27|TRBJ1-2
CASSRVFSGNAGGYGYTF
>TRBV5-1|TRBJ2-7
CASSVGSNYEQYF
>TRBV5-1|TRBJ2-1
CASSIWTSGSNEQFF
>TRBV28|TRBJ2-3
CASSLYITDTQYF
>TRBV20-1|TRBJ2-5
CSVSREETQYF
>TRBV28|TRBJ1-2
CASSFQTHCYGYTF
>TRBV4-2|TRBJ1-2
CASILDRGHGGYTF
>TRBV19|TRBJ2-1
CASSMRQGFEEQFF
>TRBV12-3/TRBV12-4|TRBJ2-5
CASSPLRQGQETQYF
>TRBV14|TRBJ1-2
CASSQDQQGEGYTF
>TRBV21-1|TRBJ2-3
CASSSRLMMDTQYF
>TRBV4-2|TRBJ2-7
CASSQEWGTTYEQYF
>TRBV9|TRBJ1-2
CASSVVSGEGYTF
>TRBV9|TRBJ2-1
CASSFSGEDNEQFF
>TRBV12-3/TRBV12-4|TRBJ1-2
CASSPNILGYTF
>TRBV7-6|TRBJ2-3
CASSLGEGGLFTDTQYF
>TRBV9|TRBJ2-7
CASSPALSYEQYF
>TRBV7-2|TRBJ2-7
CASSLSSYGEQYF
>TRBV11-2|TRBJ2-1
CASSLTFFRELGNEQFF
>TRBV4-1|TRBJ2-5
CASSQGGGASGRADQETQYF